This is a list of T cell receptor beta chains from one sample in a study of cytomegalovirus exposure and HLA in healthy donors. Clones were read by immunoSEQ multiplex PCR, and TCRdb kept only the in-frame ones, dropping some. The data show tens of thousands of clones, approximately 71% seen once. The sample consisted of PBMCs. Every receptor here comes from a man aged 50 to 59 in good health and CMV-seropositive. The CDR3 runs from the conserved cysteine through the conserved F or W. Fields, in order: V gene, clone size, J gene, D gene, CDR3 protein, CDR3 DNA. The D gene is left open where the match is weak. Expanded clones get a size class; other rows say once, few or many, or leave the size out.

V gene: TRBV6-4; clone size: .; J gene: TRBJ1-2; D gene: .; CDR3 protein: CASSEGVGLGYTF; CDR3 DNA: TGTGCCAGCAGTGAAGGGGTTGGCCTGGGCTACACCTTC
V gene: TRBV4-1; clone size: .; J gene: TRBJ2-7; D gene: TRBD2; CDR3 protein: CASSQDNTARGKYEQYF; CDR3 DNA: TGCGCCAGCAGCCAAGATAATACCGCGCGGGGGAAGTACGAGCAGTACTTC
V gene: TRBV6-1; clone size: .; J gene: TRBJ1-1; D gene: TRBD1; CDR3 protein: CASRRTGTDTEAFF; CDR3 DNA: TGTGCCAGCAGGAGGACAGGGACGGACACTGAAGCTTTCTTT
V gene: TRBV6-1; clone size: .; J gene: TRBJ2-5; D gene: .; CDR3 protein: CASRDRGLVTQYF; CDR3 DNA: TGTGCCAGCAGAGACCGGGGATTGGTGACCCAGTACTTC
V gene: TRBV7-9; clone size: .; J gene: TRBJ1-2; D gene: .; CDR3 protein: CASSMRQQGRRYGYTF; CDR3 DNA: TGTGCCAGCAGCATGCGGCAACAGGGAAGGCGCTATGGCTACACCTTC
V gene: TRBV6-5; clone size: .; J gene: TRBJ1-3; D gene: .; CDR3 protein: CASRQQGSGNTIYF; CDR3 DNA: TGTGCCAGCAGACAACAGGGAAGTGGAAACACCATATATTTT
V gene: TRBV6-5; clone size: few; J gene: TRBJ1-5; D gene: TRBD1; CDR3 protein: CASSSDRNSNQPQHF; CDR3 DNA: TGTGCCAGCAGTTCGGACAGGAATAGCAATCAGCCCCAGCATTTT
V gene: TRBV2; clone size: few; J gene: TRBJ1-4; D gene: TRBD1; CDR3 protein: CASSRDRGQEKLFF; CDR3 DNA: TGTGCCAGCAGTCGGGACAGGGGGCAGGAAAAACTGTTTTTT
V gene: TRBV4-3; clone size: .; J gene: TRBJ1-6; D gene: .; CDR3 protein: CASSQEQGSPLHF; CDR3 DNA: TGCGCCAGCAGCCAAGAGCAGGGGTCACCCCTCCACTTT
V gene: TRBV4-3; clone size: few; J gene: TRBJ2-1; D gene: .; CDR3 protein: CASSQGRDPNEQFF; CDR3 DNA: TGCGCCAGCAGCCAAGGGAGGGACCCCAATGAGCAGTTCTTC
V gene: TRBV7-2; clone size: once; J gene: TRBJ2-1; D gene: TRBD2; CDR3 protein: CASSLELANNEQFF; CDR3 DNA: TGTGCCAGCAGCTTAGAACTAGCGAACAATGAGCAGTTCTTC
V gene: TRBV18; clone size: .; J gene: TRBJ1-5; D gene: TRBD1; CDR3 protein: CASSRTGDNQPQHF; CDR3 DNA: TGTGCCAGCTCCCGGACAGGGGACAATCAGCCCCAGCATTTT
V gene: TRBV4-1; clone size: few; J gene: TRBJ1-5; D gene: .; CDR3 protein: CASSQAPGSNQPQHF; CDR3 DNA: TGCGCCAGCAGCCAAGCGCCGGGAAGCAATCAGCCCCAGCATTTT
V gene: TRBV10-1; clone size: .; J gene: TRBJ1-5; D gene: .; CDR3 protein: CASSESYRAGQPQHF; CDR3 DNA: TGCGCCAGCAGTGAGTCGTACCGAGCCGGTCAGCCCCAGCATTTT
V gene: TRBV30; clone size: .; J gene: TRBJ2-7; D gene: .; CDR3 protein: CAWSGQGGSYEQYF; CDR3 DNA: TGTGCCTGGAGTGGGCAGGGGGGTTCCTACGAGCAGTACTTC
V gene: TRBV19; clone size: .; J gene: TRBJ1-4; D gene: TRBD1; CDR3 protein: CASSARTGANEKLFF; CDR3 DNA: TGTGCCAGTAGTGCCCGGACAGGGGCTAATGAAAAACTGTTTTTT
V gene: TRBV5-1; clone size: .; J gene: TRBJ2-2; D gene: TRBD2; CDR3 protein: CASSPKTSGRADGELFF; CDR3 DNA: TGCGCCAGCAGCCCAAAGACCAGCGGGAGGGCCGACGGGGAGCTGTTTTTT
V gene: TRBV29-1; clone size: few; J gene: TRBJ1-2; D gene: .; CDR3 protein: CSVWTADSQDTYGYTF; CDR3 DNA: TGCAGCGTATGGACCGCCGACAGTCAGGACACCTATGGCTACACCTTC
V gene: TRBV5-6; clone size: .; J gene: TRBJ1-2; D gene: .; CDR3 protein: CASSLWGDLANYGYTF; CDR3 DNA: TGTGCCAGCAGCTTGTGGGGGGACCTCGCTAACTATGGCTACACCTTC
V gene: TRBV29-1; clone size: .; J gene: TRBJ2-1; D gene: TRBD1; CDR3 protein: CSVSGTGGRDSYNEQFF; CDR3 DNA: TGCAGCGTGTCCGGGACAGGGGGAAGGGATTCCTACAATGAGCAGTTCTTC
V gene: TRBV11-2; clone size: once; J gene: TRBJ2-3; D gene: .; CDR3 protein: CASGRSTDTQYF; CDR3 DNA: TGTGCCAGCGGGAGGAGCACAGATACGCAGTATTTT
V gene: TRBV2; clone size: .; J gene: TRBJ1-5; D gene: TRBD1; CDR3 protein: CATTGTGDQPQHF; CDR3 DNA: TGTGCCACCACCGGGACAGGGGATCAGCCCCAGCATTTT
V gene: TRBV6-5; clone size: once; J gene: TRBJ2-5; D gene: .; CDR3 protein: CASRRPGQETQYF; CDR3 DNA: TGTGCCAGCAGACGCCCCGGACAGGAGACCCAGTACTTC
V gene: TRBV6-5; clone size: .; J gene: TRBJ1-2; D gene: .; CDR3 protein: CASSWRGGYGYTF; CDR3 DNA: TGTGCCAGCAGTTGGAGGGGGGGCTATGGCTACACCTTC
V gene: TRBV29-1; clone size: .; J gene: TRBJ1-1; D gene: .; CDR3 protein: CSVRRTQNTEAFF; CDR3 DNA: TGCAGCGTTAGGCGGACACAGAACACTGAAGCTTTCTTT
V gene: TRBV9; clone size: .; J gene: TRBJ1-1; D gene: .; CDR3 protein: CASSEHRATEAFF; CDR3 DNA: TGTGCCAGCAGCGAGCACAGAGCCACTGAAGCTTTCTTT
V gene: TRBV6-5; clone size: .; J gene: TRBJ1-6; D gene: TRBD1; CDR3 protein: CASRNTRGRNSPLHF; CDR3 DNA: TGTGCCAGCAGGAACACCAGGGGGAGGAATTCACCCCTCCACTTT
V gene: TRBV9; clone size: .; J gene: TRBJ2-7; D gene: .; CDR3 protein: CASSAAGDSLPSYEQYF; CDR3 DNA: TGTGCCAGCAGCGCCGCCGGGGACTCCCTGCCGTCCTACGAGCAGTACTTC
V gene: TRBV2; clone size: .; J gene: TRBJ1-4; D gene: .; CDR3 protein: CASLHRATNEKLFF; CDR3 DNA: TGTGCCAGCCTTCACCGGGCAACTAATGAAAAACTGTTTTTT
V gene: TRBV27; clone size: .; J gene: TRBJ1-4; D gene: .; CDR3 protein: CASGWSRGDEKLFF; CDR3 DNA: TGTGCCAGCGGGTGGTCCCGGGGAGATGAAAAACTGTTTTTT
V gene: TRBV18; clone size: .; J gene: TRBJ2-3; D gene: TRBD1; CDR3 protein: CASSRVPGQGNSGTQYF; CDR3 DNA: TGTGCCAGCTCACGGGTTCCGGGACAGGGAAATTCTGGTACGCAGTATTTT
V gene: TRBV4-3; clone size: .; J gene: TRBJ2-3; D gene: .; CDR3 protein: CASRGGPDTQYF; CDR3 DNA: TGCGCCAGCAGGGGGGGGCCAGATACGCAGTATTTT
V gene: TRBV19; clone size: few; J gene: TRBJ2-5; D gene: .; CDR3 protein: CASATSEPPSRGTQYF; CDR3 DNA: TGTGCCAGTGCCACTTCTGAACCTCCTTCGCGAGGGACCCAGTACTTC
V gene: TRBV7-6; clone size: .; J gene: TRBJ2-5; D gene: TRBD1; CDR3 protein: CASSGQGLLDETQYF; CDR3 DNA: TGTGCCAGCAGCGGACAGGGCCTCCTCGACGAGACCCAGTACTTC
V gene: TRBV12-2; clone size: .; J gene: TRBJ2-1; D gene: .; CDR3 protein: CASRLPGLAAHNEQFF; CDR3 DNA: TGTGCAAGTCGCTTACCGGGACTAGCGGCACACAATGAGCAGTTCTTC
V gene: TRBV4-2; clone size: .; J gene: TRBJ1-5; D gene: .; CDR3 protein: CASSLEGGNNQPQHF; CDR3 DNA: TGTGCCAGCAGCCTCGAGGGGGGGAACAATCAGCCCCAGCATTTT
V gene: TRBV4-3; clone size: .; J gene: TRBJ1-1; D gene: .; CDR3 protein: CASSQDRDTEAFF; CDR3 DNA: TGCGCCAGCAGCCAAGATCGAGACACTGAAGCTTTCTTT
V gene: TRBV6-5; clone size: .; J gene: TRBJ1-1; D gene: .; CDR3 protein: CASSLGGGSEAFF; CDR3 DNA: TGTGCCAGCAGTTTAGGGGGGGGATCCGAAGCTTTCTTT
V gene: TRBV7-9; clone size: .; J gene: TRBJ2-5; D gene: TRBD1; CDR3 protein: CSSSTGDVTQYF; CDR3 DNA: TGTTCCAGCAGCACAGGGGATGTGACCCAGTACTTC
V gene: TRBV28; clone size: .; J gene: TRBJ2-1; D gene: TRBD1; CDR3 protein: CASRRTGTLNEQFF; CDR3 DNA: TGTGCCAGCAGGAGGACAGGAACCCTCAATGAGCAGTTCTTC
V gene: TRBV7-2; clone size: .; J gene: TRBJ1-6; D gene: TRBD1; CDR3 protein: CASSGLQGEVNSPLHF; CDR3 DNA: TGTGCCAGCAGCGGACTACAGGGGGAGGTTAATTCACCCCTCCACTTT
V gene: TRBV30; clone size: .; J gene: TRBJ1-5; D gene: .; CDR3 protein: CAWGDIGQPQHF; CDR3 DNA: TGTGCCTGGGGGGACATCGGTCAGCCCCAGCATTTT
V gene: TRBV11-2; clone size: .; J gene: TRBJ1-1; D gene: .; CDR3 protein: CASSLDRVGAREAFF; CDR3 DNA: TGTGCCAGCAGCTTAGATCGAGTAGGGGCGAGAGAAGCTTTCTTT
V gene: TRBV21-1; clone size: .; J gene: TRBJ2-5; D gene: .; CDR3 protein: CAQPGNTSGVGAQYF; CDR3 DNA: TGTGCCCAGCCAGGAAATACTAGCGGGGTAGGGGCCCAGTACTTC
V gene: TRBV5-1; clone size: .; J gene: TRBJ1-1; D gene: .; CDR3 protein: CASTREGNTEAFF; CDR3 DNA: TGCGCCAGCACCAGGGAGGGGAACACTGAAGCTTTCTTT
V gene: TRBV5-4; clone size: .; J gene: TRBJ2-2; D gene: TRBD2; CDR3 protein: CASSLGVSGGVGELFF; CDR3 DNA: TGTGCCAGCAGCTTGGGGGTTAGCGGGGGAGTCGGGGAGCTGTTTTTT